Presented here are 20 T cell receptor beta chains from one specimen sequenced in a study of blood T cell repertoires in COVID-19. The data were produced by immunoSEQ multiplex PCR, yet TCRdb's version contains in-frame clones alone and is incomplete. The table includes about 140,000 clones, 88% detected once. Sequencing was performed on peripheral blood. These receptors came from a human donor with COVID-19, enrolled during active disease. The donor label of this sample is uncertain.

The chain couples TRBV7-3 to TRBJ2-3, with no clear D. This CDR3 has 12 amino acids. V was trimmed by 4 bases and J by 0 bases, leaving 2 bases between them. The germline gives CDR1 SGHTA, CDR2 FQGTGA. CDR3 residues: CASSSSTDTQYF. The CDR3 region has the DNA TGTGCCAGCAGCTCTAGCACAGATACGCAGTATTTT.

The J gene is TRBJ1-5, the V gene TRBV6-5; possible D gene TRBD1, 5 bases. The length of the CDR3 is 13 residues. The ends were cut back, 6 bases at V and 3 bases at J, with 9 bases in the middle. CDR1 is MNHEY and CDR2 is SVGAGI in the germline V gene. The CDR3 coding sequence is TGTGCCAGCAGCCAGGGTTACAATCAGCCCCAGCATTTT. It yields the protein CASSQGYNQPQHF.

The chain recombines TRBV29-1 with TRBJ2-7; 13 bases map to TRBD2. The CDR3 runs 15 residues. V was clipped by 6 bases and J by 6 bases; unmatched bases: 11. Germline CDR1 is SQVTM and CDR2 is ANQGSEA. CDR3 amino acids: CSVTRGTSGAREQYF. The CDR3 region has the DNA TGCAGCGTAACCCGTGGGACTAGCGGGGCACGCGAGCAGTACTTC.

Only a few counts were recorded for this clone. The V and J genes are TRBV10-3 and TRBJ2-1; the D gene is possibly TRBD1 (6 bases). Trimming stripped 7 bases from V and 12 bases from J, with 25 bases between. This CDR3 has 15 residues. Germline CDR1 ENHRY, CDR2 SYGVKD. For the CDR3, the DNA is TGTGCCATCACCCCGGGACAAGGAAGGAGCCCAGGGCAGTTCTTC. Its protein is CAITPGQGRSPGQFF.

The chain couples TRBV9 to TRBJ2-1, with 7 bases matching TRBD2. J lost 5 bases, V lost 3 bases, and 5 bases had no gene match. The CDR3 covers 14 residues. Germline values: CDR1 SGDLS, CDR2 YYNGEE. In nucleotides, the CDR3 is TGTGCCAGCAGCGCTAGCGGATGGAACAATGAGCAGTTCTTC. As protein: CASSASGWNNEQFF.

The chain employs TRBV5-1 and TRBJ2-7, with D tentatively TRBD2 (5 bases). Germline loops: CDR1 SGHRS, CDR2 YFSETQ. Trimming took off 4 bases at V and 0 bases at J, with 8 bases between the two ends. The CDR3 has 13 amino acids. CDR3 sequence (DNA): TGCGCCAGCAGCCAGGACTCCTCCTACGAGCAGTACTTC. It specifies CASSQDSSYEQYF.

The chain carries TRBV7-8 and TRBJ2-2; the match to TRBD2 covers 9 bases. Trimming cost V 5 bases and J 4 bases; bases outside gene matches: 11. Germline assignment: CDR1 SGHVS and CDR2 FQNEAQ. This CDR3 contains 17 residues. The CDR3 here is CASSPMALAGITGELFF. The CDR3 DNA reads TGTGCCAGCAGCCCAATGGCTCTAGCGGGAATCACCGGGGAGCTGTTTTTT.

The rearrangement joins TRBV6-4 to TRBJ2-1; 10 nucleotides match TRBD2. The V gene's germline CDR1 is MRHNA and CDR2 SNTAGT. The CDR3 runs to 16 residues. V lost 0 bases and J lost 7; bases outside the gene matches: 6. The CDR3 DNA follows: TGTGCCAGCAGTGACTCGAAGCGGGGGGGCCAGAATGAGCAGTTCTTC. Its protein product is CASSDSKRGGQNEQFF.

V is TRBV11-2 and J is TRBJ1-3; D is unclear. This CDR3 has 14 residues. Per the germline V gene, CDR1 is SGHAT and CDR2 is FQNNGV. Between the trimmed V and J ends, which lost 8 bases and 0 bases, there was a span of 11 bases. The CDR3 coding sequence is TGTGCCAGCGGTTACTGGAGCTCTGGAAACACCATATATTTT. It codes for CASGYWSSGNTIYF.

The chain links TRBV3-1 (or the pseudogene TRBV3-2) to TRBJ1-5; 7 nucleotides agree with TRBD1. Trimming cost V 6 bases and J 0 bases; bases outside gene matches: 2. Germline lookup yields CDR1 LGHDT and CDR2 YNNKEL (reference sequence). This CDR3 has 14 amino acids. CDR3 sequence (DNA): TGTGCCAGCAGGAACAGGGGTAGCAATCAGCCCCAGCATTTT. This encodes CASRNRGSNQPQHF.

The chain links TRBV3-1 (or the pseudogene TRBV3-2) to TRBJ2-1; no reliable D call. This CDR3 region has 14 residues. Germline CDR1 LGHDT, CDR2 YNNKEL (reference sequence). The V end was cut by 4 bases, the J end by 3 bases, with 10 bases between. In DNA form, the CDR3 reads TGTGCCAGCAGCCGTAACTACGACTACAATGAGCAGTTCTTC. Translation: CASSRNYDYNEQFF.

This clone came up many times. The junction differs from germline at one of its ends, possibly a read error. DNA of the CDR3: TGTGCCAGCATCGGGTACAATCATCCCCAGCATTTT. Translating gives CASIGYNHPQHF. The rearrangement links TRBV28 to TRBJ1-5, with unresolved D. Germline values: CDR1 MDHEN, CDR2 SYDVKM. CDR3 length: 12 residues.

The J gene is TRBJ2-3, the V gene TRBV7-6, with TRBD2 matching 9 bases. The V and J ends lost 4 bases and 6 bases, in that order; junction bases with no gene match: 5. The CDR3 contains 14 residues. Germline lookup yields CDR1 SGHVS and CDR2 FNYEAQ. The CDR3 DNA reads as TGTGCCAGCAGCTCGCGGGGGGGCTTCGATACGCAGTATTTT. This encodes CASSSRGGFDTQYF.

The V and J genes are TRBV6-5 and TRBJ1-1; 10 bases agree with TRBD1. The germline gives CDR1 MNHEY, CDR2 SVGAGI. With V trimmed by 5 bases and J by 11 bases, 8 bases remained unmatched. This CDR3 is 13 amino acids long. In DNA form, the CDR3 reads TGTGCCAGCAGTAATGACAGGGGGCGCCTGGCTTTCTTT. It codes for CASSNDRGRLAFF.

V and J are TRBV3-1 (or the pseudogene TRBV3-2) and TRBJ1-1; possible D gene TRBD1, 5 bases. There are 15 residues in the CDR3. CDR1 is LGHDT, CDR2 YNNKEL, per germline (reference sequence). The germline V and J ends were trimmed by 4 bases and 5 bases, with 17 bases remaining between them. The CDR3 here is CASSPENWGGTEAFF. Here the CDR3 DNA reads TGTGCCAGCAGCCCCGAGAATTGGGGGGGAACTGAAGCTTTCTTT.

This chain joins TRBV25-1 and TRBJ1-4; the D gene is possibly TRBD1 (5 bases). Germline-derived CDR1 and CDR2 are MGHDK and SYGVNS. Trimming left V 5 bases short and J 8 bases short, with 15 bases between. There are 14 residues in the CDR3. The CDR3, as DNA: TGTGCCAGCAGTCACCCGACAGCGAAGGAAAAACTGTTTTTT. It yields the protein CASSHPTAKEKLFF.

As DNA, the CDR3 is TGTGCCAGCAGCGTAAAGGGAGGAGGGGAGGGCTACACCTTC. As protein: CASSVKGGGEGYTF. The chain has TRBV7-9 and TRBJ1-2; possible D gene TRBD1, 5 bases. CDR1 and CDR2 (germline): SEHNR, FQNEAQ (reference sequence). V was cut by 5 bases and J by 8 bases, with 18 bases left in between. The CDR3 loop spans 14 amino acids. Full variable domain (missing parts from reference TRBV7-9 and TRBJ1-2): DTGVSQNPRHKITKRGQNVTFRCDPISEHNRLYWYRQTLGQGPEFLTYFQNEAQLEKSRLLSDRFSAERPKGSFSTLEIQRTEQGDSAMYLCASSVKGGGEGYTFGSGTRLTVV.

The rearrangement uses TRBV5-1 and TRBJ1-1; no clear D. The CDR3 runs 15 residues. Germline assignment: CDR1 SGHRS and CDR2 YFSETQ. V lost 1 base and J lost 1, with 11 bases in between. CDR3: CASSLSGGENTEAFF. CDR3 bases: TGCGCCAGCAGCTTGTCTGGCGGGGAGAACACTGAAGCTTTCTTT.

The chain joins TRBV19 to TRBJ1-2; possible D gene TRBD1, 6 bases. Trimming took off 9 bases at V and 8 bases at J, with 13 bases between the two ends. The germline CDR1 and CDR2 sequences are LNHDA and SQIVND (reference sequence). The CDR3 has 11 amino acids. In nucleotides, the CDR3 is TGTGCCAGCACAAGGGGGACGGGCTACACCTTC. It translates to CASTRGTGYTF.

This clone was counted a few times. V usage is TRBV11-3 and J usage is TRBJ1-3; a possible D gene is TRBD1 (6 bases). Trimming cost V 5 bases and J 0 bases, with 11 bases left between them. Germline-derived CDR1 and CDR2 are SGHNT and YENEEA. CDR3 length: 15 amino acids. In DNA, the CDR3 is TGTGCCAGCAGCGTCCAACAGGGCTCTGGAAACACCATATATTTT. This gives the protein CASSVQQGSGNTIYF.